This T cell receptor (beta chain) was sequenced for a study of early T cells in non-severe SARS-CoV-2 infection. Germline V lookup: CDR1 LGHDT, CDR2 YNNKEL (reference sequence). With 1 base clipped from V and 0 bases from J, the junction kept 3 bases outside the gene matches. The CDR3 is made up of 15 amino acids. TCRdb reanalysed the 5' RACE reads using MiXCR and keeps one entry per CDR3 protein. The table has 40,000 or so distinct CDR3 sequences, roughly 5% seen once; the top ten hold about 6.1%. The sample holds many counts of this clonotype. The chain is built from TRBV3-1 and TRBJ2-7; TRBD2 matches at 7 bases. The sequence came from an adult who was a healthcare worker with PCR-confirmed SARS-CoV-2 infection or an uninfected control (not recorded which). The specimen comprised whole blood, sampled at baseline. The CDR3 loop reads CASSQGGRPSYEQYV. The DNA of the CDR3 is TGTGCCAGCAGCCAAGGCGGGAGACCCTCCTACGAGCAGTACGTC.